The sequence of this T cell receptor (beta chain) was determined in a study of T cells in pancreatic ductal adenocarcinoma. The V and J ends lost 1 base and 10 bases, in that order; junction bases with no gene match: 10. The CDR3 covers 16 residues. The germline gives CDR1 SGHTA, CDR2 FQGTGA. Here immunoSEQ multiplex PCR was the method, and the copy in TCRdb shows in-frame clones only, minus some. The sample lists approximately 97,000 clones; about 95% were seen once. Regarding this clone: The antigen remains undetermined.

The selected patients with pancreatic ductal adenocarcinoma had surgery but no neoadjuvant therapy. Whole-study findings and limits: Compared with tumor, blood showed more total productive templates and roughly 8-fold more clonotypes. Comparisons of tumor and blood clonality may show falsely lower tumor diversity. Tumor and blood clonality did not differ significantly, about 0.12 versus 0.079. Results skew toward the minority of patients with early-stage disease.

This TCR was recovered from a human donor with pancreatic ductal adenocarcinoma. This chain joins TRBV7-3 and TRBJ2-1; 10 nucleotides match TRBD2. Sequences were obtained from PBMCs. The CDR3 is CASSLSSASGSGEQFF. The CDR3 nucleotides read TGTGCCAGCAGCTTAAGCTCCGCTAGCGGGAGTGGCGAGCAGTTCTTC.